The text below deals with one T cell receptor (beta chain). Its antigen is unidentified. This sample is drawn from a study of identical twins. Regarding the study as a whole: Excess sharing by twins proved weaker in beta out-of-frame sequences. Fewer insertions were carried by abundant cord blood beta clonotypes, but none was seen in memory repertoires. Models predicted too little out-of-frame TCR alpha sharing in monozygotic twins.

A universal primer site was added by template switching, and unique molecular identifiers were carried by the cDNA. Each CDR3 protein is one row after TCRdb ran MiXCR on the 5' RACE reads. The data show fewer than 250,000 distinct CDR3 sequences, with 6.5% to 9% seen just once and roughly 5% held by the top ten. These data also formed part of another study, on yellow fever vaccine responses in identical twins.

The TCR sequence derives from a woman aged 18 to 35 in good health. The sequenced sample consisted of CD8+ T cells sorted from blood.

The CDR3 DNA reads as TGTGCCAGCAGCTTAAAGTCAGGGGGGCACACCATATATTTT. Translating it yields CASSLKSGGHTIYF. This rearrangement joins TRBV7-9 to TRBJ1-3; 7 bases line up with TRBD1. CDR1 and CDR2 (germline): SEHNR, FQNEAQ (reference sequence). V shed 2 bases and J 8 bases; nucleotides not matched to a gene: 6. The CDR3 spans 14 residues.